This entry is about one T cell receptor (beta chain). What it binds is unknown. This sample was taken from a study of cytotoxic CD8 clonotypes in ibrutinib-treated CLL. Assay used: immunoSEQ multiplex PCR; TCRdb lists only in-frame clones, some missing. In the table there are 150,000 or so clones, around 80% of which are singletons. General study points: Elevated clonality accompanied ibrutinib response, with a return toward baseline values at progression.

Losses at the gene ends were 1 base for V and 8 bases for J; bases not matched to a gene: 6. In germline, CDR1 is LNHDA, CDR2 SQIVND (reference sequence). The length of the CDR3 is 14 residues. Specimen: PBMCs, collected after 12 months of ibrutinib treatment. This rearrangement joins TRBV19 to TRBJ2-3, with 7 bases matching TRBD2. This clonotype was obtained from a human donor with chronic lymphocytic leukemia. The CDR3 DNA follows: TGTGCCAGTAGTATAGCTAGCGGTGAGGGTACGCAGTATTTT. Its protein product is CASSIASGEGTQYF.